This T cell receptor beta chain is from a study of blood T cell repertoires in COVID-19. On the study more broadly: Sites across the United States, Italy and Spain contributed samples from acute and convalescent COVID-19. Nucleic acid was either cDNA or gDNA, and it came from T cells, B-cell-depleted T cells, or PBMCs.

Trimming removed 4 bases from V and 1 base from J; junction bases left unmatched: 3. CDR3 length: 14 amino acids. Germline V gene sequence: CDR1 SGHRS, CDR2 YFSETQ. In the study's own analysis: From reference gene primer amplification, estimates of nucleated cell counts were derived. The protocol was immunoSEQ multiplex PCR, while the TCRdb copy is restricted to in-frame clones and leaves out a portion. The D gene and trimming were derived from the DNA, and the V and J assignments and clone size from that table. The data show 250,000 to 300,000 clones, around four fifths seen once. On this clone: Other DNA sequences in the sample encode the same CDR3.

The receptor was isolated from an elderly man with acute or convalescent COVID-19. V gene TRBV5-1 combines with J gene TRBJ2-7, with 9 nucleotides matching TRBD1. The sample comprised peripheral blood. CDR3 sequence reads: CASSPGQGSYEQYF. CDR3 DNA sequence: TGCGCCAGCAGCCCTGGACAGGGGTCCTACGAGCAGTACTTC. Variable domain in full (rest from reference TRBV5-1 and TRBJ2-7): KAGVTQTPRYLIKTRGQQVTLSCSPISGHRSVSWYQQTPGQGLQFLFEYFSETQRNKGNFPGRFSGRQFSNSRSEMNVSTLELGDSALYLCASSPGQGSYEQYFGPGTRLTVT.